A selection of T cell receptor beta chains follows, all from one sample in a study of T cells in Graves' hyperthyroidism and ophthalmopathy. One entry per CDR3 protein results from TCRdb running MiXCR on the multiplex PCR reads. The sample holds 600,000 or so distinct CDR3 sequences, about 17% seen once. Sequencing was performed on blood. The receptors stem from a woman in her thirties with Graves' hyperthyroidism. CDR3s include the opening cysteine and the closing phenylalanine or tryptophan. The D gene is left open where the match is weak. Where a row states a size, it is once, few, many or the class of an expanded clone; other rows omit it.

j_call: TRBJ1-1; d_call: .; clone_size: .; v_call: TRBV19; cdr3_length: 14; cdr3_nt: TGTGCCAGTAGCCCTTCAGGACGCTATACGGGGGCTTTCTTT; cdr3_aa: CASSPSGRYTGAFF
j_call: TRBJ1-2; d_call: .; clone_size: many; v_call: TRBV10-3; cdr3_length: 15; cdr3_nt: TGTGCCATCAGTGACTCAGGGGTCGCGAACTATGGCTACACCTTC; cdr3_aa: CAISDSGVANYGYTF
j_call: TRBJ1-1; d_call: .; clone_size: .; v_call: TRBV5-1; cdr3_length: 14; cdr3_nt: TGCGCCAGCAGCCAGAACCAGGGGCAGCAAGGAGCTTTCTTT; cdr3_aa: CASSQNQGQQGAFF
j_call: TRBJ2-7; d_call: .; clone_size: few; v_call: TRBV25-1; cdr3_length: 14; cdr3_nt: TGTGCCAGCAGCCGAGCTAGCGTAGTCGACGAGCAGTACTTC; cdr3_aa: CASSRASVVDEQYF
j_call: TRBJ1-1; d_call: TRBD1; clone_size: .; v_call: TRBV28; cdr3_length: 14; cdr3_nt: TGTGCCAGCAGTACCTACCAGGGGGGCACTGAAGCTTTCTTT; cdr3_aa: CASSTYQGGTEAFF
j_call: TRBJ2-7; d_call: .; clone_size: .; v_call: TRBV30; cdr3_length: 14; cdr3_nt: TGTGCCTGGAGTCTCCCGGGTAGTTTGGCCGAGCAGTACTTC; cdr3_aa: CAWSLPGSLAEQYF
j_call: TRBJ2-7; d_call: .; clone_size: few; v_call: TRBV24-1; cdr3_length: 14; cdr3_nt: TGTGCCACCAGTGATTTGCCAGGGATAATCGAGCGGTACTTC; cdr3_aa: CATSDLPGIIERYF
j_call: TRBJ2-7; d_call: .; clone_size: few; v_call: TRBV7-2; cdr3_length: 14; cdr3_nt: TGTGCCAGCAGCCCACCGGGACTCCCCAGGGAGCAGTACTTC; cdr3_aa: CASSPPGLPREQYF
j_call: TRBJ2-4; d_call: TRBD2; clone_size: .; v_call: TRBV29-1; cdr3_length: 16; cdr3_nt: TGCAGCGTTGTTGGGGGGGGGTCGATAGCCAAAAACATTCAGTACTTC; cdr3_aa: CSVVGGGSIAKNIQYF
j_call: TRBJ1-6; d_call: .; clone_size: many; v_call: TRBV20-1; cdr3_length: 13; cdr3_nt: TGCAGTGCCGGGGCCCAGCCGGGCTCACCCCTCCACTTT; cdr3_aa: CSAGAQPGSPLHF
j_call: TRBJ2-5; d_call: .; clone_size: .; v_call: TRBV6-2/TRBV6-3; cdr3_length: 13; cdr3_nt: TGTGCCAGCAGTTCGCTGTTACAAGAGACCCAGTACTTC; cdr3_aa: CASSSLLQETQYF
j_call: TRBJ1-2; d_call: .; clone_size: .; v_call: TRBV6-1; cdr3_length: 15; cdr3_nt: TGTGCCAGCAGCCCCGTAGAGGGAGACTTCTATGGCTACACCTTC; cdr3_aa: CASSPVEGDFYGYTF
j_call: TRBJ2-7; d_call: TRBD2; clone_size: many; v_call: TRBV5-1; cdr3_length: 15; cdr3_nt: TGCGCCAGCAGCTTGGTGGCGGGAGACTCCTACGAGCAGTACTTC; cdr3_aa: CASSLVAGDSYEQYF
j_call: TRBJ1-1; d_call: .; clone_size: .; v_call: TRBV28; cdr3_length: 16; cdr3_nt: TGTGCCAGCAGTTTACTTTCGTCGGGGGGCCGGACTGAAGCTTTCTTT; cdr3_aa: CASSLLSSGGRTEAFF
j_call: TRBJ2-1; d_call: .; clone_size: .; v_call: TRBV4-1; cdr3_length: 16; cdr3_nt: TGCGCCAGCAGCCCTCAGACAGGACCAACCTACAATGAGCAGTTCTTC; cdr3_aa: CASSPQTGPTYNEQFF
j_call: TRBJ2-7; d_call: TRBD1; clone_size: .; v_call: TRBV6-2/TRBV6-3; cdr3_length: 13; cdr3_nt: TGTGCCAGCACCCAACTCAGGGGGTACGAGCAGTACTTC; cdr3_aa: CASTQLRGYEQYF
j_call: TRBJ2-7; d_call: .; clone_size: many; v_call: TRBV12-3/TRBV12-4; cdr3_length: 16; cdr3_nt: TGTGCCAGCAGTAAGGCCTCCGGGACTGCAACCTACGAGCAGTACTTC; cdr3_aa: CASSKASGTATYEQYF
j_call: TRBJ1-6; d_call: TRBD1; clone_size: .; v_call: TRBV12-3/TRBV12-4; cdr3_length: 14; cdr3_nt: TGTGCCAGCAGCAGGACAGGACTAGCTTCACCCCTCCACTTT; cdr3_aa: CASSRTGLASPLHF
j_call: TRBJ2-4; d_call: .; clone_size: few; v_call: TRBV28; cdr3_length: 18; cdr3_nt: TGTGCCAGCAGTTTATGGTGGTTGAGGGGAAACGGCAAAAACATTCAGTACTTC; cdr3_aa: CASSLWWLRGNGKNIQYF
j_call: TRBJ2-3; d_call: TRBD2; clone_size: .; v_call: TRBV5-4; cdr3_length: 15; cdr3_nt: TGTGCCAGCAGCGCGACTGGCCTAGCGGGGGATACGCAGTATTTT; cdr3_aa: CASSATGLAGDTQYF
j_call: TRBJ2-7; d_call: TRBD2; clone_size: many; v_call: TRBV27; cdr3_length: 13; cdr3_nt: TGTGCCAGCAGTTTGACTAGCGGTTACGAGCAGTACTTC; cdr3_aa: CASSLTSGYEQYF
j_call: TRBJ1-1; d_call: .; clone_size: few; v_call: TRBV5-4; cdr3_length: 15; cdr3_nt: TGTGCCAGCAGCTTGGGGGGGAGGTTGGACACTGAAGCTTTCTTT; cdr3_aa: CASSLGGRLDTEAFF
j_call: TRBJ2-2; d_call: .; clone_size: few; v_call: TRBV30; cdr3_length: 12; cdr3_nt: TGTGCCTGGAGTTCTAGGACCGGGGAGCTGTTTTTT; cdr3_aa: CAWSSRTGELFF
j_call: TRBJ2-1; d_call: .; clone_size: few; v_call: TRBV15; cdr3_length: 15; cdr3_nt: TGTGCCACCAGCAGGAAACTCCCCTCCTACAATGAGCAGTTCTTC; cdr3_aa: CATSRKLPSYNEQFF
j_call: TRBJ1-5; d_call: .; clone_size: many; v_call: TRBV18; cdr3_length: 14; cdr3_nt: TGTGCCAGCTCACCACCTGGACCGGGGCAGCCCCAGCATTTT; cdr3_aa: CASSPPGPGQPQHF
j_call: TRBJ2-2; d_call: TRBD2; clone_size: .; v_call: TRBV7-8; cdr3_length: 16; cdr3_nt: TGTGCCAGCAGCTTAGTACTAGCGGGAGTAACCGGGGAGCTGTTTTTT; cdr3_aa: CASSLVLAGVTGELFF
j_call: TRBJ1-3; d_call: .; clone_size: few; v_call: TRBV2; cdr3_length: 15; cdr3_nt: TGTGCCAGCAGCCCGCTTGGGGGGGCTGGAAACACCATATATTTT; cdr3_aa: CASSPLGGAGNTIYF
j_call: TRBJ2-1; d_call: TRBD2; clone_size: .; v_call: TRBV25-1; cdr3_length: 16; cdr3_nt: TGTGCCAGCAGTGAGGGAAGCGGGAGCTCCTACAATGAGCAGTTCTTC; cdr3_aa: CASSEGSGSSYNEQFF
j_call: TRBJ2-7; d_call: .; clone_size: few; v_call: TRBV12-5; cdr3_length: 15; cdr3_nt: TGTGCTAGTGGTTCGACCTCGACGGATTCCTACGAGCAGTACTTC; cdr3_aa: CASGSTSTDSYEQYF
j_call: TRBJ2-5; d_call: .; clone_size: many; v_call: TRBV27; cdr3_length: 17; cdr3_nt: TGTGCCAGCAGTTTATCGGGGTTTGGCATATTGGGAGAGACCCAGTACTTC; cdr3_aa: CASSLSGFGILGETQYF
j_call: TRBJ2-1; d_call: .; clone_size: .; v_call: TRBV5-1; cdr3_length: 15; cdr3_nt: TGCGCCAGCAGCCCGTTGCGGGCAGGGGACAATGAGCAGTTCTTC; cdr3_aa: CASSPLRAGDNEQFF
j_call: TRBJ2-7; d_call: .; clone_size: few; v_call: TRBV4-2; cdr3_length: 15; cdr3_nt: TGTGCCAGCAGCCAAGATCAGTCGATAGCCTACGAGCAGTACTTC; cdr3_aa: CASSQDQSIAYEQYF
j_call: TRBJ1-1; d_call: .; clone_size: many; v_call: TRBV30; cdr3_length: 14; cdr3_nt: TGTGCCTGGAGCCGGGGGCAGAAGAACACTGAAGCTTTCTTT; cdr3_aa: CAWSRGQKNTEAFF
j_call: TRBJ2-7; d_call: .; clone_size: many; v_call: TRBV6-2/TRBV6-3; cdr3_length: 13; cdr3_nt: TGTGCCAGCAGTTCCCCGTTGGGAGACGAGCAGTACTTC; cdr3_aa: CASSSPLGDEQYF
j_call: TRBJ2-7; d_call: .; clone_size: many; v_call: TRBV11-2; cdr3_length: 10; cdr3_nt: TGTGCCAGCAGCCACCACCAGCAGTACTTC; cdr3_aa: CASSHHQQYF
j_call: TRBJ1-4; d_call: .; clone_size: many; v_call: TRBV11-2; cdr3_length: 14; cdr3_nt: TGTGCCAGCAGCTTAGATCTCGCGGGTGAAAAACTGTTTTTT; cdr3_aa: CASSLDLAGEKLFF
j_call: TRBJ1-6; d_call: .; clone_size: .; v_call: TRBV20-1; cdr3_length: 13; cdr3_nt: TGCAGTGCTAGAGAGGCTAGGGGGGCCCCCCTCCACTTT; cdr3_aa: CSAREARGAPLHF
j_call: TRBJ1-5; d_call: .; clone_size: .; v_call: TRBV28; cdr3_length: 16; cdr3_nt: TGTGCCAGCAGGTTTGGACACTTACTTAGCAGTCAGCCCCAGCATTTT; cdr3_aa: CASRFGHLLSSQPQHF
j_call: TRBJ1-1; d_call: TRBD1; clone_size: .; v_call: TRBV25-1; cdr3_length: 13; cdr3_nt: TGTGCCAGCAGTGGGACAGGGCCCACTGAAGCTTTCTTT; cdr3_aa: CASSGTGPTEAFF
j_call: TRBJ2-1; d_call: .; clone_size: .; v_call: TRBV20-1; cdr3_length: 11; cdr3_nt: TGCAGTGCTATTTCCCTCAATGAGCAGTTCTTC; cdr3_aa: CSAISLNEQFF
j_call: TRBJ2-3; d_call: .; clone_size: many; v_call: TRBV12-3/TRBV12-4; cdr3_length: 12; cdr3_nt: TGTGCCAGCAGTTTGTTGACAGATACGCAGTATTTT; cdr3_aa: CASSLLTDTQYF
j_call: TRBJ2-7; d_call: TRBD2; clone_size: many; v_call: TRBV6-5; cdr3_length: 15; cdr3_nt: TGTGCCAGCAGTTACTCGATCAGCGGGACCTACGAGCAGTACTTC; cdr3_aa: CASSYSISGTYEQYF
j_call: TRBJ1-5; d_call: TRBD1; clone_size: few; v_call: TRBV7-2; cdr3_length: 16; cdr3_nt: TGTGCCAGCAGCTTAGTGAGGGACAGACTCAATCAGCCCCAGCATTTT; cdr3_aa: CASSLVRDRLNQPQHF